This T cell receptor (beta chain) was identified in a study of blood T cells in healthy people across ages (dated by TCRdb to the mid-2010s). With respect to the entire study: In model experiments, roughly one uniquely barcoded TCR beta cDNA molecule per two T cells was captured by template switching. Age-related changes in TCR beta repertoire diversity were measured in the study by deep sequencing normalized with unique cDNA molecular identifiers. Donors were grouped into four age groups: young (average 16 years), middle-aged (39), aged (around 60) and long-lived (about 82). To avoid experimental bias, donors of different ages were spread randomly across the sequencing lanes. For two donors (one aged 18 to 30 and one aged 80 or older), the study analyzed two additional independent replicas of 1 million unique cDNA reads from the same blood draw.

The investigation overall reported the following: There was a strong correlation between observed TCR beta diversity and the percentage of naive T cells measured by flow cytometry. Bulk unsorted PBMC profiling prevented conclusive comparison of naive and antigen-experienced compartments. Because donor CMV infection status was unknown, age-related changes in expanded clonotypes were potentially confounded. The long-lived group showed more naive CD4+ T cells, fewer expanded clones and increased TCR diversity than the aged group, suggesting age selection. Estimates of total diversity from one million sequenced T cells were regarded as lower bounds and underestimates. As age increased, observed TCR beta diversity per million T cells dropped in a roughly linear way, and a significant reduction was already evident by age about 36.

The 40 or so donors, aged roughly 6 to 100 years, were systemically healthy Caucasian individuals from Russia. Each donor gave about 9.2 milliliters of peripheral blood, drawn into EDTA-treated Vacutainer tubes. Ficoll-Paque density-gradient centrifugation was used to isolate PBMCs, with at least 7 million obtained per sample. Trizol reagent was used to extract total RNA from the PBMCs, yielding at least 5.5 micrograms per sample. The percentages of naive CD45RAhigh/CD27high T cells were determined by flow cytometry on a PBMC aliquot from every donor. Libraries were constructed by 5' RACE. TCRdb records Illumina HiSeq 2500 as the sequencer. A second PCR of about 6 to 12 cycles was run with a J-beta primer mix and a sample-barcoded 5' primer. A unique molecular identifier was introduced onto each TCR beta cDNA molecule by a template-switch 5' adaptor carrying 12 random nucleotides. At least 2.5 million CDR3-containing paired-end reads were obtained from each sample. First-strand cDNA was synthesized from all RNA with the Mint cDNA synthesis kit, primed by a TRBC-specific oligonucleotide. Following uracil-DNA glycosylase treatment, all cDNA underwent a first 18-cycle PCR with the universal primers M1SS and BC2_uni_R. For the original study's pipeline: For normalization, 1 million high-quality reads were randomly selected from each sample, with every read carrying a distinct molecular identifier. Instead of being binned into consensus sequences, reads with shared molecular identifiers were discarded. CDR3 identification, clonotype clustering and error correction used MiTCR with a Q25 quality threshold and the strictest error-elimination algorithm. Lower-bound total TCR beta diversity was estimated with a nonparametric unseen species model using Euler transformation. The public reads were run again by TCRdb, first through fastp at Q25 and then through MiXCR, and only productive beta chains were kept. Rows with a matching CDR3 protein are joined into one entry that keeps the most common DNA and genes. TCRdb, rather than the study authors, made the V and J calls. The sample table lists 650,000 to 1,000,000 distinct CDR3 sequences, 35% to 40% of them with a count of one. The ten top clones hold 10% to 15% of the sample.

In its sample, this clonotype was seen many times. Its antigen target is currently unknown. Nothing much larger sits one base from this clone, and base qualities are not available. The CDR1 and CDR2 encoded by the germline V gene (reference sequence) are DFQATT and SNEGSKA. Trimming costs V 1 base and J 2 bases, and their ends lie 17 bases apart. The CDR3, from cysteine to phenylalanine, totals 16 residues. CDR3 DNA is the only sequence kept; it has 48 bases, read in frame from the first base. Sequenced sample: blood. The receptor's source is a man between 18 and 29 years old in good health. The chain is assembled from TRBV20-1 and TRBJ2-5; the D call is possibly TRBD1 or TRBD2, each sharing 5 bases. The CDR3 has the sequence CSARVPSYGGQETQYF. The DNA sequence reads TGCAGTGCTAGAGTTCCCTCATATGGGGGACAAGAGACCCAGTACTTC.